The 21 T cell receptor beta chains in this list originate from one sample, sequenced in a study of shared clonotypes between healthy human individuals. Profiled with immunoSEQ multiplex PCR; TCRdb holds only in-frame clones, not every one. There are nearly 1 million clones in the sample; about three quarters occur only once, and about 1.5% lies in the top ten. The source material was memory CD4+ T cells sorted from blood. Indicated subset: CD45RA-negative fraction. The source of these receptors is a man aged 18 to 30 in good health.

Comments on this clone: Distinct nucleotide sequences in the sample also encode this CDR3. The rearrangement uses TRBV28 and TRBJ1-2; D is unclear. V was trimmed by 3 bases and J by 1 base, leaving 12 bases between them. Per the germline V gene, CDR1 is MDHEN and CDR2 is SYDVKM. This CDR3 comprises 15 residues. The CDR3 DNA follows: TGTGCCAGCAGTTTCGGAAGGAACCTTAACTATGGCTACACCTTC. This encodes CASSFGRNLNYGYTF.

The V call is TRBV25-1, the J call TRBJ1-1; D remains ambiguous. V lost 7 bases and J lost 5, with 14 bases in between. Per germline, CDR1 MGHDK and CDR2 SYGVNS. The CDR3 runs to 13 residues. The CDR3 is CASTTLLGTEAFF. CDR3 coding DNA: TGTGCCAGCACAACGCTTTTAGGGACTGAAGCTTTCTTT.

The rearrangement joins TRBV7-2 to TRBJ2-2, with 9 bases matching TRBD2. J gave up 2 bases and V 6 bases, and 4 bases lay outside the gene matches. The CDR3 covers 15 residues. Looked up from germline, CDR1 is SGHTA and CDR2 is FQGNSA. The CDR3: CASSPSGINTGELFF. The CDR3 DNA reads TGTGCCAGCAGTCCTAGCGGGATTAACACCGGGGAGCTGTTTTTT.

The chain recombines TRBV11-2 with TRBJ1-4; the match to TRBD1 covers 9 bases. The V and J ends lost 5 bases and 8 bases, in that order; junction bases with no gene match: 9. CDR3 length: 15 amino acids. Germline V gene data show CDR1 as SGHAT and CDR2 as FQNNGV. The CDR3 sequence: CASSLGTGGVEKLFF. Here the CDR3 DNA reads TGTGCCAGCAGCCTAGGTACAGGGGGCGTGGAAAAACTGTTTTTT. The entire variable domain, with the rest obtained from reference TRBV11-2 and TRBJ1-4, is as follows: EAGVAQSPRYKIIEKRQSVAFWCNPISGHATLYWYQQILGQGPKLLIQFQNNGVVDDSQLPKDRFSAERLKGVDSTLKIQPAKLEDSAVYLCASSLGTGGVEKLFFGSGTQLSVL.

This clone was picked up one time. V and J are TRBV5-4 and TRBJ1-1; possible D gene TRBD1, 6 bases. The CDR3 spans 19 residues. Germline CDR1 reads SGHNT; CDR2 reads YYREEE (reference sequence). V was shortened by 0 bases and J by 1 base, with 22 bases between the two germline ends. The CDR3 is CASSLGGRTGLLGNTEAFF. CDR3 nucleotides: TGTGCCAGCAGCTTGGGGGGGCGGACGGGCCTCCTTGGGAACACTGAAGCTTTCTTT.

V is TRBV6-4 and J is TRBJ1-1; no reliable D call. V lost 0 bases, J lost 1 base, and 15 bases lay in between. The CDR3 runs to 17 residues. Germline CDR1 is MRHNA and CDR2 is SNTAGT. CDR3 in DNA: TGTGCCAGCAGTGACTCGGCCTGTTTATTGCCGAACACTGAAGCTTTCTTT. Its protein is CASSDSACLLPNTEAFF.

This chain joins TRBV4-1 and TRBJ1-4; D remains ambiguous. The V gene's germline CDR1 is MGHRA and CDR2 YSYEKL. The CDR3 is made up of 16 amino acids. V dropped 4 bases and J dropped 4 bases, with 16 bases sitting between them. CDR3 DNA: TGCGCCAGCAGCCCCCGTACGACGCCGGGTAATGAAAAACTGTTTTTT. It codes for CASSPRTTPGNEKLFF.

This chain links TRBV19 with TRBJ2-3; TRBD1 matches at 9 bases. Germline-derived CDR1 and CDR2 are LNHDA and SQIVND (reference sequence). This CDR3 is 16 amino acids long. V shed 4 bases and J 2 bases; nucleotides not matched to a gene: 7. The CDR3 region is CASSTWTGVHTDTQYF. CDR3 DNA: TGTGCCAGTAGTACCTGGACAGGGGTCCACACAGATACGCAGTATTTT. Variable domain in full (rest from reference TRBV19 and TRBJ2-3): DGGITQSPKYLFRKEGQNVTLSCEQNLNHDAMYWYRQDPGQGLRLIYYSQIVNDFQKGDIAEGYSVSREKKESFPLTVTSAQKNPTAFYLCASSTWTGVHTDTQYFGPGTRLTVL.

A word on this clone: Other DNA sequences in the same sample also yield this CDR3. V usage is TRBV5-1 and J usage is TRBJ1-1; the D gene is possibly TRBD1 (6 bases). CDR1 and CDR2 from the germline V gene are SGHRS and YFSETQ. The CDR3 runs 14 residues. Trimming took 3 bases from V and 1 from J, leaving 10 bases between them. This CDR3 reads CASSSSTGNTEAFF. DNA of the CDR3: TGCGCCAGCAGCTCTTCGACAGGGAACACTGAAGCTTTCTTT.

This chain uses TRBV21-1 with TRBJ2-3. TRBV21-1 is a listed pseudogene. The CDR3 runs 16 residues. CDR3 protein: CASSKEGQKKTDTQYF. CDR3 in DNA: TGTGCCAGCAGCAAAGAGGGCCAGAAGAAGACGGATACGCAGTATTTT.

This chain connects TRBV9 to TRBJ2-2; tentative D call: TRBD1 (6 bases). V lost 3 bases, J lost 5 bases, and 11 bases lay in between. The CDR3 consists of 14 residues. Per germline, CDR1 SGDLS and CDR2 YYNGEE. In DNA, the CDR3 is TGTGCCAGCAGCGCGGACAGACTTACCGGGGAGCTGTTTTTT. It encodes CASSADRLTGELFF. Complete variable domain (other parts from reference TRBV9 and TRBJ2-2): DSGVTQTPKHLITATGQRVTLRCSPRSGDLSVYWYQQSLDQGLQFLIQYYNGEERAKGNILERFSAQQFPDLHSELNLSSLELGDSALYFCASSADRLTGELFFGEGSRLTVL.

This clone was counted ten times or more. Other DNA sequences of this sample code for an identical CDR3. This chain links TRBV30 with TRBJ2-4, with D possibly being TRBD1 or TRBD2 (5 bases each). CDR1 GTSNPN and CDR2 SVGIG come from the germline V gene (reference sequence). The CDR3 has 13 amino acids. V was pared by 1 base and J by 1 base, with 5 bases between. CDR3 DNA: TGTGCCTGGAGTGGGGGGGCCAAAAACATTCAGTACTTC. Its protein is CAWSGGAKNIQYF.

The count of this clone is one. The rearrangement uses TRBV6-1 and TRBJ2-7; D is perhaps TRBD1 (5 bases). V was pared by 2 bases and J by 6 bases, with 8 bases between. CDR3 length: 12 amino acids. CDR1 MNHNS and CDR2 SASEGT come from the germline V gene. CDR3 in amino acids: CASSEMGLEQYF. CDR3 DNA sequence: TGTGCCAGCAGTGAAATGGGGCTCGAGCAGTACTTC.

V and J are TRBV11-2 and TRBJ1-6; D remains unclear. Germline values: CDR1 SGHAT, CDR2 FQNNGV. The CDR3 sequence is 15 residues long. Trimming left V 5 bases short and J 3 bases short, with 11 bases between. The CDR3 nucleotides are TGTGCCAGCAGCCCCTCCGGGAACTATAATTCACCCCTCCACTTT. Its protein is CASSPSGNYNSPLHF.

This clone was counted once. This may be a read error: a much more frequent sequence differs by one nucleotide. This sample also contains other DNA sequences that code for the same CDR3. The CDR3: CASSLDRDQPQHF. As DNA, the CDR3 is TGTGCCAGCAGCTTAGATAGAGATCAGCCCCAGCATTTT. The V gene is TRBV11-2, the J gene TRBJ1-5, with D uncertain. V gave up 0 bases and J gave up 5 bases, with 5 bases separating them. This CDR3 spans 13 amino acids. From germline, CDR1 is SGHAT and CDR2 FQNNGV.

The V gene is TRBV19, the J gene TRBJ1-2; 7 positions match TRBD1. V was pared by 3 bases and J by 4 bases, with 2 bases of the junction left unmatched. The CDR3 has 13 residues. CDR1 and CDR2 (germline): LNHDA, SQIVND (reference sequence). The CDR3 nucleotides are TGTGCCAGTAGTATCAAGGGGGCCTATGGCTACACCTTC. It is translated as CASSIKGAYGYTF.

The chain recombines TRBV5-1 with TRBJ2-2, with D possibly being TRBD1 (5 bases). Germline V gene sequence: CDR1 SGHRS, CDR2 YFSETQ. The CDR3 consists of 14 residues. V gave up 8 bases and J gave up 5 bases, with 16 bases separating them. The CDR3 loop is CASSTQGTTGELFF. In DNA form, the CDR3 reads TGCGCCAGTTCTACGCAGGGAACGACCGGGGAGCTGTTTTTT.

Only a few counts were recorded for this clone. The rearrangement links TRBV27 to TRBJ1-6; D is unclear. Germline V CDR1 and CDR2: MNHEY, SMNVEV (reference sequence). V was clipped by 5 bases and J by 10 bases, with 12 bases between them. This CDR3 has 13 residues. DNA for the CDR3: TGTGCCAGCAGTCCTTTATCGGGATCACCCCTCCACTTT. Residues: CASSPLSGSPLHF.

The DNA of the CDR3 is TGCAGCGTTGCCTTGGGGACAGCTAATGAAAAACTGTTTTTT. Translation: CSVALGTANEKLFF. The chain joins TRBV29-1 to TRBJ1-4, with TRBD1 matching 7 bases. The V gene's germline CDR1 is SQVTM and CDR2 ANQGSEA. This CDR3 comprises 14 residues. V lost 4 bases to trimming and J lost 3 bases; unmatched junction nucleotides: 5.

The gene calls are TRBV14 and TRBJ1-1; D not certain. Germline V gene sequence: CDR1 SGHDN, CDR2 FVKESK. Trimming removed 1 base from V and 10 bases from J, with 13 bases in between. CDR3 length equals 13 residues. Written as DNA, the CDR3 is TGTGCCAGCAGCCAAGCCACCGGGGTTTCAGCTTTCTTT. This sequence encodes CASSQATGVSAFF.

V usage is TRBV5-4 and J usage is TRBJ1-1; 8 bases line up with TRBD1. J gave up 4 bases and V 4 bases, and 3 bases lay outside the gene matches. Germline lookup yields CDR1 SGHNT and CDR2 YYREEE (reference sequence). The CDR3 covers 13 residues. CDR3 bases: TGTGCCAGCAGCCGGACAGGGTTCACTGAAGCTTTCTTT. This codes for CASSRTGFTEAFF.